This T cell receptor (beta chain) was found in a study of T cells in Graves' hyperthyroidism and ophthalmopathy. What was amplified from RNA transcripts were TCR beta CDR3 regions. An initial round of RT-PCR targeting the TCR CDR3 relied on the HTBI primer set. Using its own MiXCR run on the multiplex PCR reads, TCRdb lists one record per CDR3 protein. The sample consists of hundreds of thousands of distinct CDR3 sequences, 45% of them appearing once. The CDR3 is 14 amino acids. The germline V gene has CDR1 SNHLY and CDR2 FYNNEI. The count of this clonotype is one. Possible read error: a much larger clone is one base away.

The receptor comes from an adult man with Graves' disease, either hyperthyroidism or ophthalmopathy (not recorded which). The chain combines TRBV2 with TRBJ2-7, with D perhaps TRBD2 (5 bases). The sample taken for sequencing was peripheral blood or thyroid tissue (not recorded which). The DNA for the CDR3 is TGTGCCATCAGTGAGGGTCTCGATAACTACGAGCAGTACTTC. Protein: CAISEGLDNYEQYF. Combining the CDR3 with reference TRBV2 and TRBJ2-7 gives the whole variable domain EPEVTQTPSHQVTQMGQEVILRCVPISNHLYFYWYRQILGQKVEFLVSFYNNEISEKSEIFDDQFSVERPDGSNFTLKIRSTKLEDSAMYFCAISEGLDNYEQYFGPGTRLTVT.